These 32 T cell receptor beta chains originate from one sample sequenced in a study of blood T cell repertoires in COVID-19. The repertoire was sequenced with immunoSEQ multiplex PCR; TCRdb's copy has only in-frame clones and lacks some. The sample records about 73,000 clones, roughly three quarters being singletons. The sequenced sample consisted of peripheral blood. Source of these receptors: a man between 65 and 85 years old with COVID-19, enrolled during active disease.

The chain links TRBV27 to TRBJ1-1, with 8 positions matching TRBD1. Trimming removed 5 bases from V and 4 bases from J; junction bases left unmatched: 6. The germline V gene has CDR1 MNHEY and CDR2 SMNVEV (reference sequence). This CDR3 is built from 14 residues. The CDR3 sequence: CASSRQGLGTEAFF. CDR3 DNA sequence: TGTGCCAGCAGTAGACAGGGGTTGGGCACTGAAGCTTTCTTT.

This clone was picked up one time. The genes are TRBV5-5 and TRBJ1-4; possibly TRBD1 for D (5 bases). Germline-derived CDR1 and CDR2 are SGHKS and YYEKEE (reference sequence). The CDR3 is 15 amino acids. V lost 0 bases and J 4 bases, leaving 10 bases between the germline ends. DNA for the CDR3: TGTGCCAGCAGCTTGGGACAGCAGAATAATGAAAAACTGTTTTTT. This translates into CASSLGQQNNEKLFF.

V gene TRBV7-2 combines with J gene TRBJ2-1; 8 bases fit TRBD1. CDR1 and CDR2 (germline): SGHTA, FQGNSA. The CDR3 length is 15 residues. V dropped 3 bases and J dropped 3; count of bases not matched to a gene: 4. CDR3 residues: CASSFYGTGYNEQFF. The CDR3 bases are TGTGCCAGCAGCTTTTACGGGACAGGCTACAATGAGCAGTTCTTC.

The chain employs TRBV9 and TRBJ1-6, with a tentative D call TRBD1 (5 bases). Germline V gene lookup returns CDR1 SGDLS and CDR2 YYNGEE. The CDR3 is 15 amino acids. Trimming shortened V by 4 bases and J by 7 bases, and 15 bases separated the two germline ends. CDR3 amino acids: CASSPGTEGNSPLHF. The DNA for the CDR3 is TGTGCCAGCAGCCCCGGGACGGAGGGGAATTCACCCCTCCACTTT.

Only one count was recorded for this clone. This chain connects TRBV7-2 to TRBJ2-3, with D perhaps matching TRBD1 (6 bases). Deletions cut 4 bases from V and 6 bases from J, with 14 bases between. Germline CDR1 SGHTA, CDR2 FQGNSA. CDR3 length: 14 amino acids. The CDR3 sequence: CASSSTTGRDTQYF. Written as DNA, the CDR3 is TGTGCCAGCAGCTCCACAACAGGGCGCGATACGCAGTATTTT.

V gene TRBV7-2 combines with J gene TRBJ2-1; 9 bases agree with TRBD2. V trimming: 0 bases; J trimming: 5 bases; junction bases outside the gene matches: 8. Germline lookup yields CDR1 SGHTA and CDR2 FQGNSA. This CDR3 has 17 residues. The CDR3 DNA reads as TGTGCCAGCAGCTTAGCGGGAGGGCTAGCGGGACACAATGAGCAGTTCTTC. Amino acid sequence: CASSLAGGLAGHNEQFF.

The rearrangement uses TRBV9 and TRBJ2-5, with D maybe TRBD1 (5 bases). Trimming cost V 0 bases and J 0 bases, with 6 bases left between them. The germline CDR1 and CDR2 sequences are SGDLS and YYNGEE. This CDR3 spans 14 amino acids. This CDR3 is CASSVVGDQETQYF. The CDR3 DNA reads as TGTGCCAGCAGCGTAGTAGGGGACCAAGAGACCCAGTACTTC. Together with reference TRBV9 and TRBJ2-5, the CDR3 gives the full variable domain: DSGVTQTPKHLITATGQRVTLRCSPRSGDLSVYWYQQSLDQGLQFLIQYYNGEERAKGNILERFSAQQFPDLHSELNLSSLELGDSALYFCASSVVGDQETQYFGPGTRLLVL.

This chain links TRBV7-3 with TRBJ1-2; TRBD1 aligns across 9 bases. Germline CDR1 SGHTA, CDR2 FQGTGA. This CDR3 region has 15 residues. Germline trimming cut 2 bases from V and 7 bases from J; bases unmatched to any gene: 8. In DNA form, the CDR3 reads TGTGCCAGCAGCTTAGGGACCGGGACAGGGTCTGGCTACACCTTC. Translated: CASSLGTGTGSGYTF.

The V gene is TRBV7-6, the J gene TRBJ1-5; 10 nucleotides match TRBD1. Germline V CDR1 and CDR2: SGHVS, FNYEAQ. V lost 6 bases and J lost 0; bases outside the gene matches: 8. The CDR3 is 17 residues long. In DNA, the CDR3 is TGTGCCAGCAGTCCTCGGGACAGGGGATATAGCAATCAGCCCCAGCATTTT. The encoded protein is CASSPRDRGYSNQPQHF.

The CDR3 region is CASSHRTGLYNEQFF. The CDR3 DNA is TGCGCCAGCAGCCACCGGACAGGTCTCTACAATGAGCAGTTCTTC. The rearrangement uses TRBV4-3 and TRBJ2-1; 7 positions agree with TRBD1. The ends lost 3 bases at V and 3 bases at J; junction bases unmatched: 5. This CDR3 spans 15 amino acids. Germline V gene data show CDR1 as LGHNA and CDR2 as YSLEER.

Only a few counts were recorded for this clone. The genes are TRBV3-1 (or the pseudogene TRBV3-2) and TRBJ1-1; TRBD1 is a possible D gene (5 bases). The CDR3 covers 14 residues. Trimming left V 4 bases short and J 1 base short, with 10 bases between. Germline CDR1 and CDR2: LGHDT and YNNKEL (reference sequence). DNA for the CDR3: TGTGCCAGCAGCCCAAGGCAGGGGAACACTGAAGCTTTCTTT. It codes for CASSPRQGNTEAFF.

The rearrangement uses TRBV16 and TRBJ1-4, with a possible D match to TRBD1 (5 bases). This CDR3 has 14 residues. The germline V gene has CDR1 KGHSY and CDR2 FQNENV. Trimming removed 3 bases at V and 6 bases at J, with 11 bases between. CDR3 nucleotide sequence: TGTGCCAGCAGCCAGCAGGGAATGGATGAAAAACTGTTTTTT. Its translation: CASSQQGMDEKLFF.

The rearrangement links TRBV2 to TRBJ2-3; possibly TRBD2 for D (5 bases). Between the trimmed V and J ends, which lost 5 bases and 0 bases, there was a span of 12 bases. CDR1 is SNHLY, CDR2 FYNNEI, per germline. The length of the CDR3 is 15 residues. The DNA of the CDR3 is TGTGCCAGCAGTCCCAGCGGAACTAGCACAGATACGCAGTATTTT. The encoded protein is CASSPSGTSTDTQYF.

The chain couples TRBV2 to TRBJ2-7; TRBD1 agrees at 10 bases. V shed 4 bases, J shed 3 bases, and the junction held 6 bases outside the gene matches. Germline loops: CDR1 SNHLY, CDR2 FYNNEI. This CDR3 is 15 amino acids long. The CDR3 here is CASSAGDRGSYEQYF. For the CDR3, the DNA is TGTGCCAGCAGTGCCGGGGACAGGGGAAGCTACGAGCAGTACTTC.

V is TRBV2 and J is TRBJ2-7; weak D call: TRBD2 (5 bases). The CDR3 has 12 amino acids. V lost 6 bases to trimming and J lost 3 bases, with 9 bases between them. Germline values: CDR1 SNHLY, CDR2 FYNNEI. CDR3 sequence (DNA): TGTGCCAGCAGCATACTAGACTACGAGCAGTACTTC. This codes for CASSILDYEQYF.

The rearrangement links TRBV19 to TRBJ2-4; D possibly corresponds to TRBD2 (5 bases). The CDR3 length is 15 residues. V dropped 5 bases and J dropped 0 bases, with 11 bases sitting between them. Germline V lookup: CDR1 LNHDA, CDR2 SQIVND (reference sequence). The CDR3 nucleotides are TGTGCCAGTAGTGTGGACTCTCTAGCCAAAAACATTCAGTACTTC. Residues: CASSVDSLAKNIQYF.

The rearrangement uses TRBV6-5 and TRBJ1-2, with D maybe TRBD1 (6 bases). V gave up 2 bases and J gave up 8 bases, with 12 bases separating them. This CDR3 region has 13 residues. Germline V gene data show CDR1 as MNHEY and CDR2 as SVGAGI. The CDR3, as DNA: TGTGCCAGCAGTTACGGTACAGGGTGGGGCTACACCTTC. Encoded protein: CASSYGTGWGYTF.

The J gene is TRBJ1-6, the V gene TRBV11-1; 8 bases agree with TRBD1. The junction had 6 bases not matched to a gene; V was cut back by 6 bases and J by 5 bases. The CDR3 covers 15 residues. Germline lookup yields CDR1 SGHAT and CDR2 FQDESV (reference sequence). CDR3 DNA: TGTGCCAGCAGTCGTCGGACAGGGAATAATTCACCCCTCCACTTT. It encodes CASSRRTGNNSPLHF.

This clone showed up just a few times. The junction departs from the called germline gene at one end, perhaps through a read error. This chain's CDR3 is CASSLGGAGTDTQYF. The DNA for the CDR3 is TGTGCTAGCAGCCTAGGGGGCGCGGGCACAGATACGCAGTATTTT. This sequence joins TRBV7-7 and TRBJ2-3; 7 bases fit TRBD1. This CDR3 is 15 amino acids long. Germline values: CDR1 SSHAT, CDR2 FNYEAQ (reference sequence).

This rearrangement joins TRBV28 to TRBJ1-5; 8 bases fit TRBD1. J gave up 4 bases and V 5 bases, and 7 bases lay outside the gene matches. The germline CDR1 and CDR2 sequences are MDHEN and SYDVKM. CDR3 length equals 15 residues. CDR3 in DNA: TGTGCCAGCAGTCACAGGGGGTCTGGGAATCAGCCCCAGCATTTT. As protein: CASSHRGSGNQPQHF.

This clone showed up just a few times. The genes are TRBV3-1 (or the pseudogene TRBV3-2) and TRBJ2-7; 10 bases match TRBD2. Germline CDR1 and CDR2: LGHDT and YNNKEL (reference sequence). V lost 4 bases to trimming and J lost 7 bases; unmatched junction nucleotides: 10. The CDR3 is 15 residues long. CDR3 DNA: TGTGCCAGCAGCCCCCGGGGTCTAGCGGGAGTTGAGCAGTACTTC. Its translation: CASSPRGLAGVEQYF.

CDR3 region: CASSLASTQNTEAFF. CDR3 DNA: TGTGCCAGCAGCTTAGCTTCGACACAGAACACTGAAGCTTTCTTT. The V gene is TRBV7-2, the J gene TRBJ1-1; D not certain. CDR3 length: 15 residues. V was trimmed by 0 bases and J by 1 base, leaving 9 bases between them. CDR1 and CDR2 from the germline V gene are SGHTA and FQGNSA.

The chain uses TRBV18 and TRBJ1-1; D perhaps matches TRBD1 (6 bases). The length of the CDR3 is 15 residues. Germline loops: CDR1 KGHSH, CDR2 LQKENI. With 3 bases removed from V and 0 bases from J, the gap between germline ends came to 11 bases. The CDR3 bases are TGTGCCAGCTCACCGGGGGCAGGTCTGAACACTGAAGCTTTCTTT. As protein: CASSPGAGLNTEAFF.

This clone was observed once. The chain uses TRBV28 and TRBJ1-5, with a weak D call TRBD1 (6 bases). This CDR3 is 19 amino acids long. V was trimmed by 2 bases and J by 0 bases, leaving 20 bases between them. Germline assignment: CDR1 MDHEN and CDR2 SYDVKM. CDR3 in amino acids: CASSLHRVDTEYSNQPQHF. CDR3 nucleotides: TGTGCCAGCAGTTTACACAGGGTTGATACTGAATATAGCAATCAGCCCCAGCATTTT.

The V gene is TRBV7-3, the J gene TRBJ2-5; D possibly corresponds to TRBD2 (7 bases). Trimming cost V 5 bases and J 5 bases, with 18 bases left between them. Germline V gene sequence: CDR1 SGHTA, CDR2 FQGTGA. The CDR3 is made up of 15 amino acids. CDR3 sequence reads: CASSPAEGGRETQYF. The CDR3 DNA is TGTGCCAGCAGCCCCGCCGAGGGGGGGCGGGAGACCCAGTACTTC.

The chain couples TRBV30 to TRBJ1-4; D is undetermined. The CDR3 is 12 residues long. Germline assignment: CDR1 GTSNPN and CDR2 SVGIG (reference sequence). Trimming took off 2 bases at V and 7 bases at J, with 8 bases between the two ends. The CDR3 DNA reads TGTGCCTGGAGTAGAAGGAGTGAAAAACTGTTTTTT. Translating gives CAWSRRSEKLFF.

V gene TRBV7-9 combines with J gene TRBJ2-7; 8 bases line up with TRBD2. The V gene's germline CDR1 is SEHNR and CDR2 FQNEAQ (reference sequence). V was pared by 4 bases and J by 5 bases, with 16 bases of the junction left unmatched. CDR3 length: 17 amino acids. The CDR3, as DNA: TGTGCCAGCAGCTCGGCGCGAGTTAGCGGGACTACCCACGAGCAGTACTTC. This translates into CASSSARVSGTTHEQYF.

This clone was seen a few times. The V gene is TRBV5-1, the J gene TRBJ1-6; D gene unclear. The germline CDR1 and CDR2 sequences are SGHRS and YFSETQ. The CDR3 spans 16 residues. V was shortened by 0 bases and J by 7 bases, with 14 bases between the two germline ends. CDR3 residues: CASSLDYAGINSPLHF. The CDR3 DNA follows: TGCGCCAGCAGCTTGGACTATGCGGGGATCAATTCACCCCTCCACTTT.

The rearrangement links TRBV10-2 to TRBJ2-1, with 7 bases fitting TRBD1. V lost 3 bases to trimming and J lost 0 bases; unmatched junction nucleotides: 14. The CDR3 spans 19 residues. The germline CDR1 and CDR2 sequences are WSHSY and SAAADI. The CDR3, as DNA: TGCGCCAGCAGTGAAGGTTCCTACAGGGGCAGAAGCTCCTACAATGAGCAGTTCTTC. Translated, it gives CASSEGSYRGRSSYNEQFF.

The DNA of the CDR3 is TGTGCCAGCAGTCAACAGGGTTGGAATGAAAAACTGTTTTTT. It codes for CASSQQGWNEKLFF. This chain joins TRBV16 and TRBJ1-4, with a possible D match to TRBD1 (6 bases). V gave up 6 bases and J gave up 5 bases, with 13 bases separating them. Germline V gives CDR1 KGHSY, CDR2 FQNENV. The CDR3 runs 14 residues.

A single count supports this clone. V and J are TRBV27 and TRBJ2-3; TRBD2 matches at 15 bases. V shed 5 bases, J shed 3 bases, and the junction held 6 bases outside the gene matches. CDR1 and CDR2 from the germline V gene are MNHEY and SMNVEV (reference sequence). The CDR3 has 17 amino acids. CDR3 amino acids: CASSPGLAGGATDTQYF. CDR3 DNA: TGTGCCAGCAGTCCGGGACTAGCGGGAGGAGCGACAGATACGCAGTATTTT.

The table lists this clone with a few counts. The genes are TRBV6-5 and TRBJ1-1; 9 bases match TRBD1. The J segment lost 6 bases and the V segment lost 6 bases, leaving 8 bases of the junction unmatched. CDR3 size: 14 residues. Per the germline V gene, CDR1 is MNHEY and CDR2 is SVGAGI. CDR3 coding DNA: TGTGCCAGCAGCCAAGGACAGGGGTTCTCTGAAGCTTTCTTT. Residues: CASSQGQGFSEAFF.